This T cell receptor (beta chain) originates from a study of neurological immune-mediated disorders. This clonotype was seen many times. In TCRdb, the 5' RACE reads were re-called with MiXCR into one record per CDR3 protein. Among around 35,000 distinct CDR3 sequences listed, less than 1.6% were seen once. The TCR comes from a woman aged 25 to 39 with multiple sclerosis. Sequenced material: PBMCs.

In DNA form, the CDR3 reads TGTGCCAGCAGCCCACTAGCGGTCAGCACAGATACGCAGTATTTT. Translated, it gives CASSPLAVSTDTQYF. The chain uses TRBV7-6 and TRBJ2-3, with TRBD2 identical over 8 bases. With 5 bases clipped from V and 0 bases from J, the junction kept 4 bases outside the gene matches. The CDR3 extends over 15 amino acids. Germline assignment: CDR1 SGHVS and CDR2 FNYEAQ.